Each of the 21 T cell receptor beta chains below was sequenced from the same sample in a study of cytomegalovirus exposure and HLA in healthy donors (dated by TCRdb to about 2017). Library generation was performed with the immunoSEQ multiplex PCR assay. Imported from immuneACCESS, the table was reduced by TCRdb to in-frame sequences with V and J called. These copies leave out some clones; in studies compared against another copy, an unresolved V gene accounts for under half, and the cause of the remainder is not known. Present in this sample are 220,000 or so clones, over 80% of which were seen just once. Over 12% of the sample rests with the top ten. The sequenced material came from PBMCs. These receptor sequences come from a woman in her 30s in good health and CMV-seropositive.

This clone was detected only a few times. The chain links TRBV28 to TRBJ1-2, with 7 bases identical to TRBD1. The ends lost 5 bases at V and 1 base at J; junction bases unmatched: 4. This CDR3 is built from 14 residues. CDR1 and CDR2 (germline): MDHEN, SYDVKM. The CDR3 DNA is TGTGCCAGCAGTCGGGACAGTTATAACTATGGCTACACCTTC. Encoded protein: CASSRDSYNYGYTF.

The chain couples TRBV5-1 to TRBJ2-5, with 11 nucleotides matching TRBD1. After removal of 3 bases from V and 12 bases from J, the junction contained 7 bases not matched to a gene. The CDR3 spans 13 residues. Per the germline V gene, CDR1 is SGHRS and CDR2 is YFSETQ. As DNA, the CDR3 is TGCGCCAGCAGCTCTCAGGACAGGGGGCGGGAGTACTTC. This sequence encodes CASSSQDRGREYF. Full variable domain (remainder filled in from reference TRBV5-1 and TRBJ2-5): KAGVTQTPRYLIKTRGQQVTLSCSPISGHRSVSWYQQTPGQGLQFLFEYFSETQRNKGNFPGRFSGRQFSNSRSEMNVSTLELGDSALYLCASSSQDRGREYFGPGTRLLVL.

The genes are TRBV29-1 and TRBJ1-1; possible D gene TRBD1, 5 bases. Germline V gene data show CDR1 as SQVTM and CDR2 as ANQGSEA. The V gene lost 0 bases and the J gene lost 5 bases, with 10 bases spanning the gap. This CDR3 region has 13 residues. CDR3 in amino acids: CSVEDGGWTEAFF. CDR3 sequence (DNA): TGCAGCGTTGAAGATGGGGGTTGGACTGAAGCTTTCTTT.

The chain couples TRBV7-9 to TRBJ1-2, with D perhaps matching TRBD1 (6 bases). The CDR3 sequence is 13 residues long. Germline CDR1 is SEHNR and CDR2 is FQNEAQ (reference sequence). Trimming stripped 7 bases from V and 6 bases from J, with 15 bases between. The CDR3: CASNSNGGHGYTF. The CDR3 DNA sequence: TGTGCCAGCAACTCGAACGGGGGGCATGGCTACACCTTC.

The rearrangement links TRBV6-6 to TRBJ2-5, with a weak D call TRBD2 (6 bases). This CDR3 is 14 amino acids long. Germline V gives CDR1 MNHNY, CDR2 SVGAGI (reference sequence). The ends were cut back, 5 bases at V and 5 bases at J, with 15 bases in the middle. In DNA form, the CDR3 reads TGTGCCAGCAGTCTCACTAGCTCAGGGGAGACCCAGTACTTC. This gives the protein CASSLTSSGETQYF.

The chain has TRBV14 and TRBJ2-3; D is ambiguous. Trimming stripped 4 bases from V and 5 bases from J, with 10 bases between. Germline CDR1 SGHDN, CDR2 FVKESK. The CDR3 extends over 13 amino acids. The DNA of the CDR3 is TGTGCCAGCAGCCCCATCCGAAGAGATACGCAGTATTTT. Translating it yields CASSPIRRDTQYF.

J is TRBJ2-1 and V is TRBV29-1; D unclear. The germline V and J ends were trimmed by 1 base and 1 base, with 11 bases remaining between them. Germline V CDR1 and CDR2: SQVTM, ANQGSEA. The CDR3 totals 15 residues. The CDR3 region is CSVEGRQRSYNEQFF. Written as DNA, the CDR3 is TGCAGCGTTGAAGGGCGGCAGAGATCCTACAATGAGCAGTTCTTC.

The V and J genes are TRBV30 and TRBJ1-5; tentative D call: TRBD1 (5 bases). Between the trimmed V and J ends, which lost 1 base and 7 bases, there was a span of 11 bases. Looked up from germline, CDR1 is GTSNPN and CDR2 is SVGIG (reference sequence). The CDR3 length is 13 residues. The CDR3 DNA is TGTGCCTGGAGTGGAGGGGCTGACCAGCCCCAGCATTTT. It yields the protein CAWSGGADQPQHF.

The chain recombines TRBV6-1 with TRBJ2-3; TRBD1 matches at 7 bases. Germline V gene lookup returns CDR1 MNHNS and CDR2 SASEGT. The CDR3 runs 15 residues. Trimming cost V 6 bases and J 4 bases; bases outside gene matches: 10. CDR3 nucleotide sequence: TGTGCCAGCAGCGATAGACAGGGTCTGGCAGATACGCAGTATTTT. This sequence encodes CASSDRQGLADTQYF.

In its sample, this clone was seen a few times. V usage is TRBV30 and J usage is TRBJ1-5; no reliable D call. V lost 0 bases and J 11 bases, leaving 11 bases between the germline ends. CDR3 length: 12 amino acids. Germline V CDR1 and CDR2: GTSNPN, SVGIG (reference sequence). CDR3 sequence reads: CAWSVSHLSQHF. DNA of the CDR3: TGTGCCTGGAGTGTATCTCACCTGTCCCAGCATTTT.

The chain employs TRBV5-6 and TRBJ2-4, with 7 bases matching TRBD2. Germline CDR1 and CDR2: SGHDT and YYEEEE. This CDR3 region has 17 residues. After removal of 0 bases from V and 2 bases from J, the junction contained 8 bases not matched to a gene. The CDR3 here is CASSLAGLAATKNIQYF. Written as DNA, the CDR3 is TGTGCCAGCAGCTTGGCAGGCCTAGCGGCCACCAAAAACATTCAGTACTTC.

The J gene is TRBJ1-4, the V gene TRBV4-1; TRBD1 might be the D (5 bases). The CDR3 is made up of 15 amino acids. Per germline, CDR1 MGHRA and CDR2 YSYEKL. Trimming removed 3 bases from V and 4 bases from J, with 12 bases in between. The CDR3 sequence is CASSHQGGDNEKLFF. The CDR3 DNA reads TGCGCCAGCAGCCACCAGGGCGGTGATAATGAAAAACTGTTTTTT.

The gene calls are TRBV27 and TRBJ1-1; no firm D call. This CDR3 region has 15 residues. V gave up 3 bases and J gave up 3 bases, with 14 bases separating them. CDR1 is MNHEY, CDR2 SMNVEV, per germline (reference sequence). CDR3 sequence reads: CASSFISGRDTEAFF. The CDR3 bases are TGTGCCAGCAGTTTTATCTCAGGTAGGGACACTGAAGCTTTCTTT.

In this sample, this clone turned up many times. This chain uses TRBV10-1 with TRBJ2-2; 7 bases align to TRBD1. V lost 6 bases to trimming and J lost 2 bases; unmatched junction nucleotides: 6. CDR3 size: 15 residues. Germline loops: CDR1 WNHNN, CDR2 SYGVQD (reference sequence). Here the CDR3 reads CASSETGDNTGELFF. Written as DNA, the CDR3 is TGCGCCAGCAGCGAAACAGGGGATAACACCGGGGAGCTGTTTTTT.

Only a few counts were recorded for this clone. The V call is TRBV5-4, the J call TRBJ1-2, with 7 bases that match TRBD1. Losses at the gene ends were 5 bases for V and 3 bases for J; bases not matched to a gene: 7. CDR3 length: 14 residues. Germline CDR1 is SGHNT and CDR2 is YYREEE (reference sequence). The CDR3 sequence is CASRPDREDYGYTF. The CDR3 DNA follows: TGTGCCAGCAGGCCCGACAGGGAGGACTATGGCTACACCTTC.

The rearrangement links TRBV18 to TRBJ1-1; the D gene is possibly TRBD1 (5 bases). Per the germline V gene, CDR1 is KGHSH and CDR2 is LQKENI. The CDR3 has 13 amino acids. Trimming removed 6 bases at V and 0 bases at J, with 8 bases between. The CDR3 spells CASSLGVNTEAFF. The CDR3 DNA follows: TGTGCCAGCTCCCTGGGGGTGAACACTGAAGCTTTCTTT.

This clone was counted a single time. The V call is TRBV19, the J call TRBJ2-7, with 9 bases that match TRBD1. CDR3 length: 14 residues. The germline gives CDR1 LNHDA, CDR2 SQIVND (reference sequence). The V segment lost 5 bases and the J segment 4 bases; nucleotides outside the gene matches: 6. The CDR3 here is CASSPRTGVYEQYF. CDR3 coding DNA: TGTGCCAGTAGTCCGCGGACAGGGGTATACGAGCAGTACTTC. The variable domain in full, completed from reference TRBV19 and TRBJ2-7, reads DGGITQSPKYLFRKEGQNVTLSCEQNLNHDAMYWYRQDPGQGLRLIYYSQIVNDFQKGDIAEGYSVSREKKESFPLTVTSAQKNPTAFYLCASSPRTGVYEQYFGPGTRLTVT.

J is TRBJ2-1 and V is TRBV7-2; D unclear. CDR3 size: 13 residues. With 0 bases removed from V and 4 bases from J, the gap between germline ends came to 4 bases. Germline loops: CDR1 SGHTA, CDR2 FQGNSA. CDR3: CASSLAEYNEQFF. The CDR3 coding sequence is TGTGCCAGCAGCTTAGCAGAGTACAATGAGCAGTTCTTC.

This clone occurred once. This chain connects TRBV18 to TRBJ1-1; D gene uncertain. The CDR3 extends over 14 amino acids. Germline values: CDR1 KGHSH, CDR2 LQKENI. Trimming removed 1 base from V and 0 bases from J, with 6 bases in between. CDR3 amino acids: CASSPRSMNTEAFF. CDR3 DNA: TGTGCCAGCTCACCACGGTCAATGAACACTGAAGCTTTCTTT. The whole variable domain, filled in from reference TRBV18 and TRBJ1-1, reads NAGVMQNPRHLVRRRGQEARLRCSPMKGHSHVYWYRQLPEEGLKFMVYLQKENIIDESGMPKERFSAEFPKEGPSILRIQQVVRGDSAAYFCASSPRSMNTEAFFGQGTRLTVV.

V and J are TRBV2 and TRBJ1-1, with D perhaps TRBD1 (6 bases). The CDR3 sequence is 13 residues long. V was trimmed by 7 bases and J by 1 base, leaving 10 bases between them. CDR1 SNHLY and CDR2 FYNNEI come from the germline V gene. This CDR3 reads CASIWTANTEAFF. CDR3 DNA sequence: TGTGCCAGCATTTGGACAGCGAACACTGAAGCTTTCTTT.

The chain joins TRBV10-1 to TRBJ2-1; D gene unclear. The CDR3 is 16 residues long. Trimming pared 4 bases from V and 3 bases from J, leaving 16 bases between. Germline CDR1 and CDR2: WNHNN and SYGVQD (reference sequence). This CDR3 reads CASSVKTIARYNEQFF. The DNA for the CDR3 is TGCGCCAGCAGTGTAAAAACTATCGCACGCTACAATGAGCAGTTCTTC.